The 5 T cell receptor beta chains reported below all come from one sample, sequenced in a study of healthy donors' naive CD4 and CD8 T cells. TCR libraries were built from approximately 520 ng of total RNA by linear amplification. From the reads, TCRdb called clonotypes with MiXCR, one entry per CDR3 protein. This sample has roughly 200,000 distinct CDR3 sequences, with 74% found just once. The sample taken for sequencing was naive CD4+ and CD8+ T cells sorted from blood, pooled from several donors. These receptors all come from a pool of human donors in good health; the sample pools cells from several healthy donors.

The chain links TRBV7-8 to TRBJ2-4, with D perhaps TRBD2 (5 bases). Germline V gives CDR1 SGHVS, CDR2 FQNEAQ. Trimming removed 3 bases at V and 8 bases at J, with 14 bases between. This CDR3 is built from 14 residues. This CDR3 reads CASSFLPGDDIQYF. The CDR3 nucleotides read TGTGCCAGCAGCTTCCTCCCCGGGGATGACATTCAGTACTTC. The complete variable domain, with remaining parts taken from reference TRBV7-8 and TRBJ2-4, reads GAGVSQSPRYKVAKRGQDVALRCDPISGHVSLFWYQQALGQGPEFLTYFQNEAQLDKSGLPSDRFFAERPEGSVSTLKIQRTQQEDSAVYLCASSFLPGDDIQYFGAGTRLSVL.

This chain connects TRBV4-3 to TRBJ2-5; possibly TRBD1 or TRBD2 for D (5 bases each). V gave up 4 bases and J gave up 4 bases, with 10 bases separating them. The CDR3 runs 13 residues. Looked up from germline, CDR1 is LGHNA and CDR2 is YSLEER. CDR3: CASSRMRGETQYF. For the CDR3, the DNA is TGCGCCAGCAGCCGGATGAGGGGAGAGACCCAGTACTTC.

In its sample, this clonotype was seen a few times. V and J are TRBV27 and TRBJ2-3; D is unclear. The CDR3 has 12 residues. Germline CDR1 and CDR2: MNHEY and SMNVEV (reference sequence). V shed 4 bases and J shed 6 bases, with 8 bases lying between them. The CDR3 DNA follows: TGTGCCAGCAGTTCTCAGTGGGATACGCAGTATTTT. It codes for CASSSQWDTQYF.

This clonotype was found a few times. The CDR3 bases are TGCAGCGTCATTGACAGGGACAATGGCGAGCAGTACTTC. It codes for CSVIDRDNGEQYF. V gene TRBV29-1 combines with J gene TRBJ2-7; 7 bases are a match to TRBD1. The CDR3 sequence is 13 residues long. CDR1 and CDR2 (germline): SQVTM, ANQGSEA. The V gene end was trimmed by 6 bases and the J gene end by 6 bases; junction bases not matched to a gene: 11.

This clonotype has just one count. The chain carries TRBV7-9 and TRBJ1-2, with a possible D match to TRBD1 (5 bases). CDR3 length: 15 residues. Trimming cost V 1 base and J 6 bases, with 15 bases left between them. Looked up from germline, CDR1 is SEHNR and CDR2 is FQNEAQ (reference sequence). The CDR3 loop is CASSLGAAGVDGYTF. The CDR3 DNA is TGTGCCAGCAGCTTAGGGGCCGCGGGGGTCGATGGCTACACCTTC.